One and the same sample provided the 18 T cell receptor beta chains below, sequenced in a study of a mutant IDH1 vaccine in newly diagnosed glioma. These receptors have no known antigen. Time point reported: week 47, end of study. A 20-mer mutant IDH1 peptide at 300 ug was injected subcutaneously with topical imiquimod. Profiled with immunoSEQ multiplex PCR; TCRdb holds only in-frame clones, not every one. The sample lists around 100,000 clones, roughly 86% occurring once. The sequenced sample was PBMCs, obtained from a glioma patient whose treatment included an IDH1 peptide vaccine. The receptors come from a woman in her forties or fifties with glioma.

V gene TRBV7-3 combines with J gene TRBJ2-7; D is unresolved. This CDR3 comprises 13 residues. Germline CDR1 reads SGHTA; CDR2 reads FQGTGA. The ends were cut back, 5 bases at V and 4 bases at J, with 12 bases in the middle. As DNA, the CDR3 is TGTGCCAGCAGCCCCGGCAGAGATTACGAGCAGTACTTC. Amino acid sequence: CASSPGRDYEQYF.

The rearrangement uses TRBV6-6 and TRBJ1-4; D is ambiguous. CDR3 size: 12 residues. CDR1 is MNHNY, CDR2 SVGAGI, per germline (reference sequence). This CDR3 reads CVSGVPNEKLFF. For the CDR3, the DNA is TGTGTTTCAGGCGTACCTAATGAAAAACTGTTTTTT.

J is TRBJ2-1 and V is TRBV9; D call uncertain. CDR3 length: 14 residues. The ends were cut back, 4 bases at V and 0 bases at J, with 8 bases in the middle. From germline, CDR1 is SGDLS and CDR2 YYNGEE. CDR3 region: CASSPPDSYNEQFF. CDR3 DNA: TGTGCCAGCAGCCCCCCCGACTCCTACAATGAGCAGTTCTTC.

This clone occurred once. V gene TRBV25-1 combines with J gene TRBJ2-1; 7 nucleotides agree with TRBD2. CDR1 and CDR2 from the germline V gene are MGHDK and SYGVNS. The CDR3 runs 16 residues. J was trimmed by 10 bases and V by 1 base; bases with no gene match: 13. The CDR3 DNA reads TGTGCCAGCAGTGAATCGGGTGACCGGGAGGTCGGAGAGCAGTTCTTC. This sequence encodes CASSESGDREVGEQFF.

V gene TRBV5-4 combines with J gene TRBJ2-7, with a possible D match to TRBD1 (6 bases). Trimming shortened V by 0 bases and J by 1 base, and 11 bases separated the two germline ends. CDR1 and CDR2 (germline): SGHNT, YYREEE (reference sequence). This CDR3 spans 15 amino acids. CDR3 region: CASSLGGQPSYEQYF. The DNA for the CDR3 is TGTGCCAGCAGCTTGGGGGGGCAGCCGTCCTACGAGCAGTACTTC.

J is TRBJ1-1 and V is TRBV19, with TRBD1 identical over 8 bases. The J segment lost 2 bases and the V segment lost 5 bases, leaving 7 bases of the junction unmatched. CDR1 is LNHDA, CDR2 SQIVND, per germline (reference sequence). This CDR3 is 15 amino acids long. The CDR3 reads CASSDRGGGNTEAFF. CDR3 bases: TGTGCCAGTAGTGACAGGGGCGGTGGAAACACTGAAGCTTTCTTT.

A few counts support this clone. The chain recombines TRBV5-1 with TRBJ2-3; TRBD2 matches 7 bases. With V trimmed by 1 base and J by 2 bases, 4 bases remained unmatched. Germline CDR1 SGHRS, CDR2 YFSETQ. The CDR3 loop spans 15 amino acids. The CDR3 nucleotides are TGCGCCAGCAGCTTGAGGAGCGGGACCACAGATACGCAGTATTTT. Its protein is CASSLRSGTTDTQYF.

In DNA, the CDR3 is TGTGCCTTCGTACAGGGACTCTCTGGAAACACCATATATTTT. The encoded protein is CAFVQGLSGNTIYF. The V and J genes are TRBV30 and TRBJ1-3; D is possibly TRBD1 (6 bases). CDR3 length: 14 residues. Trimming left V 7 bases short and J 0 bases short, with 13 bases between. CDR1 and CDR2 (germline): GTSNPN, SVGIG (reference sequence).

The rearrangement joins TRBV9 to TRBJ2-2, with 12 bases lining up with TRBD1. The CDR3 sequence is 16 residues long. With V trimmed by 4 bases and J by 4 bases, 5 bases remained unmatched. CDR1 and CDR2 (germline): SGDLS, YYNGEE. The chain's CDR3 is CASSRGQGAGTGELFF. In DNA, the CDR3 is TGTGCCAGCAGCAGGGGACAGGGGGCCGGCACCGGGGAGCTGTTTTTT.

The genes are TRBV6-1 and TRBJ2-5; D might be TRBD1 (6 bases). This CDR3 has 13 residues. V dropped 3 bases and J dropped 3 bases, with 8 bases sitting between them. CDR1 is MNHNS, CDR2 SASEGT, per germline. CDR3 loop: CASSDRGEETQYF. In DNA, the CDR3 is TGTGCCAGCAGTGACAGGGGCGAAGAGACCCAGTACTTC.

The rearrangement uses TRBV30 and TRBJ2-3; D is possibly TRBD1 or TRBD2 (5 bases each). The CDR3 contains 13 residues. Germline V gene sequence: CDR1 GTSNPN, CDR2 SVGIG (reference sequence). With 3 bases removed from V and 5 bases from J, the gap between germline ends came to 12 bases. CDR3 sequence reads: CAWSRGTQDTQYF. Written as DNA, the CDR3 is TGTGCCTGGAGCCGAGGGACCCAAGATACGCAGTATTTT.

The sample holds one count of this clone. The gene calls are TRBV7-9 and TRBJ1-1, with TRBD1 matching 7 bases. The ends lost 5 bases at V and 5 bases at J; junction bases unmatched: 8. Germline V gene sequence: CDR1 SEHNR, CDR2 FQNEAQ (reference sequence). The CDR3 totals 14 residues. DNA for the CDR3: TGTGCCAGCAGCACCCAGGGGGGAGGAACTGAAGCTTTCTTT. This sequence encodes CASSTQGGGTEAFF.

This chain connects TRBV27 to TRBJ2-1; 9 positions agree with TRBD2. V shed 2 bases, J shed 8 bases, and the junction held 4 bases outside the gene matches. CDR1 MNHEY and CDR2 SMNVEV come from the germline V gene (reference sequence). The CDR3 length is 14 residues. Here the CDR3 reads CASSLGGRGDEQFF. DNA for the CDR3: TGTGCCAGCAGTTTAGGCGGGAGGGGAGATGAGCAGTTCTTC.

The rearrangement joins TRBV5-1 to TRBJ2-7, with 8 bases matching TRBD1. Germline CDR1 SGHRS, CDR2 YFSETQ. The trim removed 4 bases at V and 3 bases at J, leaving 6 bases unmatched. The CDR3 covers 14 residues. CDR3 sequence reads: CASSLRQGYYEQYF. The CDR3, as DNA: TGCGCCAGCAGCCTCAGACAGGGGTACTACGAGCAGTACTTC.

CDR3 sequence (DNA): TGTGCCAGTAGTATACGGACGAATGACAATGAGCAGTTCTTC. Protein product: CASSIRTNDNEQFF. The V call is TRBV19, the J call TRBJ2-1, with D unclear. The V and J ends lost 2 bases and 5 bases respectively, with 10 bases between them. The germline V gene has CDR1 LNHDA and CDR2 SQIVND (reference sequence). The CDR3 is 14 residues long.

This rearrangement joins TRBV9 to TRBJ2-5; D is ambiguous. Germline-derived CDR1 and CDR2 are SGDLS and YYNGEE. V dropped 2 bases and J dropped 0 bases, with 2 bases sitting between them. The CDR3 totals 12 residues. CDR3 DNA: TGTGCCAGCAGCGTTAACCAAGAGACCCAGTACTTC. This codes for CASSVNQETQYF.

This clone has only one observation. This chain joins TRBV7-9 and TRBJ2-7; D possibly corresponds to TRBD2 (5 bases). The length of the CDR3 is 13 residues. Deletions cut 3 bases from V and 2 bases from J, with 8 bases between. CDR1 and CDR2 from the germline V gene are SEHNR and FQNEAQ (reference sequence). The CDR3 region is CASSFSGTYEQYF. The CDR3 region has the DNA TGTGCCAGCAGCTTTTCGGGGACCTACGAGCAGTACTTC.

V usage is TRBV19 and J usage is TRBJ1-3, with 9 bases lining up with TRBD1. V lost 8 bases, J lost 8 bases, and 13 bases stayed unmatched. Germline V gives CDR1 LNHDA, CDR2 SQIVND (reference sequence). The CDR3 spans 15 residues. The CDR3 coding sequence is TGTGCCAGTTCTCTCCGGGACAGGGCGTTGGACACCATATATTTT. Translated, it gives CASSLRDRALDTIYF.